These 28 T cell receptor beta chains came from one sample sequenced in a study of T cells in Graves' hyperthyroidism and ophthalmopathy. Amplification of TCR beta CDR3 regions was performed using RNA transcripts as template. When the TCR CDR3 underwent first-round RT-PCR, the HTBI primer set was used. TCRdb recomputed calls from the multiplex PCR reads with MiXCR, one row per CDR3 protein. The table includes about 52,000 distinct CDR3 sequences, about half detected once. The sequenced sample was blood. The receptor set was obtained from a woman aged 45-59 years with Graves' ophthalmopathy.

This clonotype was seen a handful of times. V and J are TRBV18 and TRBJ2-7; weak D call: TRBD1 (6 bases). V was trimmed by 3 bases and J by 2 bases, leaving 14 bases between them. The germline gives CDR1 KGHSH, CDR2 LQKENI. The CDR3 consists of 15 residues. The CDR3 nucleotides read TGTGCCAGCTCACCCTTCGGGGACACAACCTACGAGCAGTACTTC. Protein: CASSPFGDTTYEQYF.

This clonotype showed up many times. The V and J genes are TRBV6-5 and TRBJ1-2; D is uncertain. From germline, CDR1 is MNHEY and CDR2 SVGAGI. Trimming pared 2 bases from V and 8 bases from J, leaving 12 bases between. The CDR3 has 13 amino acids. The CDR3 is CASSYGGQGGYTF. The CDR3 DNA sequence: TGTGCCAGCAGTTACGGAGGTCAAGGGGGCTACACCTTC.

The CDR3 DNA reads as TGTGCCAATAACTCGGGGGAGACAGATACGCAGTATTTT. Residues: CANNSGETDTQYF. This chain uses TRBV18 with TRBJ2-3, with D maybe TRBD2 (6 bases). The CDR3 has 13 amino acids. The V gene lost 10 bases and the J gene lost 3 bases, with 14 bases spanning the gap. CDR1 is KGHSH and CDR2 is LQKENI in the germline V gene. Variable domain in full (rest from reference TRBV18 and TRBJ2-3): NAGVMQNPRHLVRRRGQEARLRCSPMKGHSHVYWYRQLPEEGLKFMVYLQKENIIDESGMPKERFSAEFPKEGPSILRIQQVVRGDSAAYFCANNSGETDTQYFGPGTRLTVL.

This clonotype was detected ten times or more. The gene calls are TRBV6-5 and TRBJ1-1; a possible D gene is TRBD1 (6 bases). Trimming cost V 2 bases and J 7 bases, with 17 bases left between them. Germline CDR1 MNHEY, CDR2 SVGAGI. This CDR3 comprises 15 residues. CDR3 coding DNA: TGTGCCAGCAGTTACGGGCACTTAGGGGGGTTTGAAGCTTTCTTT. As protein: CASSYGHLGGFEAFF.

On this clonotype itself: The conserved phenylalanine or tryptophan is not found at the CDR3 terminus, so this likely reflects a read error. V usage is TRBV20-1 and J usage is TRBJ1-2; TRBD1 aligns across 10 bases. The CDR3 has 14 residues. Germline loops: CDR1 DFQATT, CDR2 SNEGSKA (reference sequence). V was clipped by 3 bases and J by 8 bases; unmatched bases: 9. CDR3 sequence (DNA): TGCAGTGCTAGGGGGACAGGGGATTCAGGGGGCTACACCCTC. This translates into CSARGTGDSGGYTL.

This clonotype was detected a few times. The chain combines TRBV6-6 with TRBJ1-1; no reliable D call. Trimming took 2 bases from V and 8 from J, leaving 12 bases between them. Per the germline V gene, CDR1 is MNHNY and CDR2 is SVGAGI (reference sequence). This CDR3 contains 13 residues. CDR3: CASSYLDKMEAFF. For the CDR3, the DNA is TGTGCCAGCAGTTACCTAGACAAGATGGAAGCTTTCTTT.

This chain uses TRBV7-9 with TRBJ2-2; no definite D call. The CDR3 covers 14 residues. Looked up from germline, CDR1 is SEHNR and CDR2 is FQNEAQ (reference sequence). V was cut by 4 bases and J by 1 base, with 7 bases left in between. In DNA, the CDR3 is TGTGCCAGCAGCTACAACCAGAACACCGGGGAGCTGTTTTTT. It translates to CASSYNQNTGELFF. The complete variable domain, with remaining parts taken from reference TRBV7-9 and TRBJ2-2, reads DTGVSQNPRHKITKRGQNVTFRCDPISEHNRLYWYRQTLGQGPEFLTYFQNEAQLEKSRLLSDRFSAERPKGSFSTLEIQRTEQGDSAMYLCASSYNQNTGELFFGEGSRLTVL.

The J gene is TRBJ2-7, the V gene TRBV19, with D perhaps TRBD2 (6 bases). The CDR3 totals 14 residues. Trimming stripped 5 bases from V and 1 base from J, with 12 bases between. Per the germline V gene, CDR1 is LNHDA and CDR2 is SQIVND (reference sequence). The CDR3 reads CASSPGGWSYEQYF. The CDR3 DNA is TGTGCCAGTAGTCCCGGAGGGTGGTCCTACGAGCAGTACTTC.

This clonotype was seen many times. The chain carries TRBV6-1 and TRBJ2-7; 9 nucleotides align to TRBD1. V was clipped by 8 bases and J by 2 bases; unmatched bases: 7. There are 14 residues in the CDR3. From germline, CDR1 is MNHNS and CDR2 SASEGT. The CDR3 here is CASLKQGAAYEQYF. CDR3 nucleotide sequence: TGTGCCAGCCTTAAACAGGGGGCGGCCTACGAGCAGTACTTC.

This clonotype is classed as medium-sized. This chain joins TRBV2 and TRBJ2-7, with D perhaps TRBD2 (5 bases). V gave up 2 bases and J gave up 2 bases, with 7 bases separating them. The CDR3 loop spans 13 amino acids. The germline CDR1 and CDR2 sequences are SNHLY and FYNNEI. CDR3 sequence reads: CASSERRAYEQYF. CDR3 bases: TGTGCCAGCAGTGAACGGCGGGCCTACGAGCAGTACTTC.

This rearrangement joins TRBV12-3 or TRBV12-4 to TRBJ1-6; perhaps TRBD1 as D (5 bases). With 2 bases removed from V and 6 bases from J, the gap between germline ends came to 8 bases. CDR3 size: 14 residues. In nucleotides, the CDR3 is TGTGCCAGCAGTTTAAGTGGGGGTAATTCACCCCTCCACTTT. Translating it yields CASSLSGGNSPLHF.

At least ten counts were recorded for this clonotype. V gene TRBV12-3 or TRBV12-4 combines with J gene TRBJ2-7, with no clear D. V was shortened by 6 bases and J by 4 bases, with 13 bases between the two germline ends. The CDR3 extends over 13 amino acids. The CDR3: CASSPGRNYEQYF. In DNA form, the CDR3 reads TGTGCCAGCAGCCCAGGACGTAATTACGAGCAGTACTTC.

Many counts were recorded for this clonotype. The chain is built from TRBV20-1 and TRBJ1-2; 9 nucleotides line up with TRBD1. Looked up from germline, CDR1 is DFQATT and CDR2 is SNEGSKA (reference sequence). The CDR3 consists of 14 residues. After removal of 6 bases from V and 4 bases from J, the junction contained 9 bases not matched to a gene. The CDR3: CSATRDRVFYGYTF. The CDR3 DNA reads TGCAGTGCGACCCGGGACAGGGTTTTCTATGGCTACACCTTC.

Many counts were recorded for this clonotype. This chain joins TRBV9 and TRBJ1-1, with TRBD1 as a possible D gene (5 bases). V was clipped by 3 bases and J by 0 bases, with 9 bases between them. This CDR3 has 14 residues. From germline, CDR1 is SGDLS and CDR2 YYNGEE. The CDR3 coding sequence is TGTGCCAGCAGCGCCAGGGCCATGAACACTGAAGCTTTCTTT. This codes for CASSARAMNTEAFF.

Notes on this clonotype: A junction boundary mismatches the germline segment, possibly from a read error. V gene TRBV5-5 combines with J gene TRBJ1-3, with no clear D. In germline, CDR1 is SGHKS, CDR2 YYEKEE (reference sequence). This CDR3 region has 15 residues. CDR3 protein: CVSSLARGTGNTIYF. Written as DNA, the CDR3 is TGTGTCAGCAGCTTGGCGCGCGGGACTGGAAACACCATATATTTT.

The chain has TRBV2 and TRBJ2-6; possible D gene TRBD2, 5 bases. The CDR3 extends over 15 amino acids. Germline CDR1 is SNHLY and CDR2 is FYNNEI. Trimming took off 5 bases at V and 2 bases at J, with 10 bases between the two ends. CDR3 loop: CASSILGAGANVLTF. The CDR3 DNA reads TGTGCCAGCAGTATCTTGGGAGCTGGGGCCAACGTCCTGACTTTC.

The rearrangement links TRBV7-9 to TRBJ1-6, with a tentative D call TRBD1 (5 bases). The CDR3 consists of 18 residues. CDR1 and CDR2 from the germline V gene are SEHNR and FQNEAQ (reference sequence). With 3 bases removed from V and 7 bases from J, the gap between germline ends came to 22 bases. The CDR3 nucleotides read TGTGCCAGCAGCTTTATTGCAGCCGGGGCAGGTGTCAATTCACCCCTCCACTTT. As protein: CASSFIAAGAGVNSPLHF.

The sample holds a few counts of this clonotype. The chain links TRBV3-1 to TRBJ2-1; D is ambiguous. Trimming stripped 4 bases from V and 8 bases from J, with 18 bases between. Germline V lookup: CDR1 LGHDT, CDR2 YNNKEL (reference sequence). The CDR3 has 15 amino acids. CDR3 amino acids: CASSLEGGGRDEQFF. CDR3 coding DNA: TGTGCCAGCAGCCTCGAAGGCGGTGGTCGGGATGAGCAGTTCTTC.

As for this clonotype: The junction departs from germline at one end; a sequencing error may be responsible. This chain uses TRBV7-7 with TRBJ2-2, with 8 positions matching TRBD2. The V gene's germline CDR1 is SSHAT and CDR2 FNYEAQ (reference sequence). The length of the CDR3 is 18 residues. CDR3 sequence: CASSPEGSGTSNTGELFF. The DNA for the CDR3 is TGTGCTAGCAGCCCAGAGGGTAGCGGGACCTCGAACACCGGGGAGCTGTTTTTT.

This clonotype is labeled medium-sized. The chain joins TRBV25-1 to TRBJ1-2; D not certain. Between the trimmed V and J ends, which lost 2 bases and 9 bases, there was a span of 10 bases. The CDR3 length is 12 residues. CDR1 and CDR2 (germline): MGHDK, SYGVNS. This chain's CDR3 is CASSERAGCYTF. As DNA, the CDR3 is TGTGCCAGCAGTGAAAGGGCGGGATGCTACACCTTC.

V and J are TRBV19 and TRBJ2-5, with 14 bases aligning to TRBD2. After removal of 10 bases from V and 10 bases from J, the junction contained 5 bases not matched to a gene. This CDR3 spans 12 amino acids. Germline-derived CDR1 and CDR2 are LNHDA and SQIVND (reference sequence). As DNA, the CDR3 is TGTGCCACCTCGACTAGCGGGAGGGACCAGTACTTC. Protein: CATSTSGRDQYF.

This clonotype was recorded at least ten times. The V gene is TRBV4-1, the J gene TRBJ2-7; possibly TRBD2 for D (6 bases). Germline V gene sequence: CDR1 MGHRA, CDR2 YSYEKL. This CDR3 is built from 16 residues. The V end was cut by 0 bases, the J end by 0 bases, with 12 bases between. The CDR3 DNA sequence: TGCGCCAGCAGCCAAGATCCTAGCGAGAGCTCCTACGAGCAGTACTTC. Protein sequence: CASSQDPSESSYEQYF.

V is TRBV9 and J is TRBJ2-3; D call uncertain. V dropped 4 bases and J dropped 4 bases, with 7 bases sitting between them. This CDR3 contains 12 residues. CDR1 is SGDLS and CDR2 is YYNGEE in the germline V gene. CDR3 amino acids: CASSKLADTQYF. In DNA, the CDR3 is TGTGCCAGCAGCAAACTCGCAGATACGCAGTATTTT.

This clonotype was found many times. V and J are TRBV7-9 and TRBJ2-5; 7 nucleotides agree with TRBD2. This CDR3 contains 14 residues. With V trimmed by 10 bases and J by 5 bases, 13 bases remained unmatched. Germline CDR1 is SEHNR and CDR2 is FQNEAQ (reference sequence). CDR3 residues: CAIKTLGGTETQYF. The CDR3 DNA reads TGTGCCATCAAAACCCTGGGGGGGACGGAGACCCAGTACTTC. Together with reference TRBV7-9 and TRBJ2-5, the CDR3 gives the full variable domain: DTGVSQNPRHKITKRGQNVTFRCDPISEHNRLYWYRQTLGQGPEFLTYFQNEAQLEKSRLLSDRFSAERPKGSFSTLEIQRTEQGDSAMYLCAIKTLGGTETQYFGPGTRLLVL.

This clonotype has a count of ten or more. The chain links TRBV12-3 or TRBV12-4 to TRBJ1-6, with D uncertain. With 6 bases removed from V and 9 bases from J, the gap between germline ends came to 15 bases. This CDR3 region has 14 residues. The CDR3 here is CASRRTVPGSPLHF. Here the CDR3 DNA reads TGTGCCAGCAGAAGAACAGTCCCGGGTTCACCCCTCCACTTT.

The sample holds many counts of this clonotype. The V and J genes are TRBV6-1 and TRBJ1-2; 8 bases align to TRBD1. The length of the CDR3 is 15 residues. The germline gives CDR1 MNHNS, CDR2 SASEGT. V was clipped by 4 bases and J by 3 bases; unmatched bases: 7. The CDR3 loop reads CASSAIGQGYYGYTF. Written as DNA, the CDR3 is TGTGCCAGCAGTGCCATAGGACAGGGCTACTATGGCTACACCTTC.

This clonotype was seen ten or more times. The CDR3 coding sequence is TGTGCCAGTAGTATCCTCGGGACAGGCTGGACCGGGGAGCTGTTTTTT. It encodes CASSILGTGWTGELFF. This sequence joins TRBV19 and TRBJ2-2; 8 positions agree with TRBD1. The V and J ends lost 3 bases and 5 bases, in that order; junction bases with no gene match: 8. Germline CDR1 is LNHDA and CDR2 is SQIVND (reference sequence). The CDR3 extends over 16 amino acids.

CDR3 residues: CAISARVKQYF. The CDR3 nucleotides read TGTGCCATCAGTGCTAGAGTGAAGCAGTACTTC. V and J are TRBV10-3 and TRBJ2-7, with D hard to call. Germline CDR1 is ENHRY and CDR2 is SYGVKD. The CDR3 contains 11 residues. V was pared by 4 bases and J by 8 bases, with 9 bases between.